A selection of T cell receptor beta chains follows, all from one sample in a study of blood T cell repertoires in COVID-19. Generated by immunoSEQ multiplex PCR, the TCRdb table keeps only in-frame clones and is missing some. The profile shows about 120,000 clones, approximately 90% of them singletons. The sample was peripheral blood. Every receptor here comes from an older woman who had recovered from COVID-19. Each CDR3 is given with its conserved first and last residue. A D gene is named only where the DNA matches it firmly. Some rows mark clone size as missing; the rest say once, few, many or name a class of expanded clone.

v_call: TRBV4-3; d_call: NA; clone_size: NA; j_call: TRBJ2-7; cdr3_aa: CASSQGGSTQYF; cdr3_nt: TGCGCCAGCAGCCAAGGAGGATCAACGCAGTACTTC
v_call: TRBV27; d_call: TRBD1; clone_size: NA; j_call: TRBJ1-4; cdr3_aa: CASRSNQGATNEKLFF; cdr3_nt: TGTGCCAGCAGGTCTAACCAGGGGGCAACTAATGAAAAACTGTTTTTT
v_call: TRBV19; d_call: NA; clone_size: few; j_call: TRBJ2-2; cdr3_aa: CASSYNSNTGELFF; cdr3_nt: TGTGCCAGTAGTTATAACTCGAACACCGGGGAGCTGTTTTTT
v_call: TRBV28; d_call: TRBD1; clone_size: NA; j_call: TRBJ2-2; cdr3_aa: CATDRQNTGELFF; cdr3_nt: TGTGCCACGGACAGGCAAAACACCGGGGAGCTGTTTTTT
v_call: TRBV2; d_call: TRBD2; clone_size: NA; j_call: TRBJ2-2; cdr3_aa: CASAATSGNTGELFF; cdr3_nt: TGTGCCAGCGCCGCGACTAGCGGTAACACCGGGGAGCTGTTTTTT
v_call: TRBV3-1/TRBV3-2; d_call: NA; clone_size: NA; j_call: TRBJ2-5; cdr3_aa: CASSPPGLRETQYF; cdr3_nt: TGTGCCAGCAGCCCCCCGGGACTTAGGGAGACCCAGTACTTC
v_call: TRBV9; d_call: NA; clone_size: once; j_call: TRBJ2-3; cdr3_aa: CASSRSGGRTDTQYF; cdr3_nt: TGTGCCAGCAGCAGGAGTGGCGGCCGCACAGATACGCAGTATTTT
v_call: TRBV9; d_call: TRBD2; clone_size: NA; j_call: TRBJ2-7; cdr3_aa: CASSFGGGEQYF; cdr3_nt: TGTGCCAGCAGCTTTGGCGGGGGCGAGCAGTACTTC
v_call: TRBV30; d_call: NA; clone_size: NA; j_call: TRBJ1-6; cdr3_aa: CAWRTGGNYNSPLHF; cdr3_nt: TGTGCCTGGAGGACGGGGGGAAACTATAATTCACCCCTCCACTTT
v_call: TRBV4-1; d_call: TRBD1; clone_size: NA; j_call: TRBJ1-5; cdr3_aa: CASSQGFSGGSNQPQHF; cdr3_nt: TGCGCCAGCAGCCAAGGTTTTTCAGGGGGTTCCAATCAGCCCCAGCATTTT
v_call: TRBV5-4; d_call: NA; clone_size: NA; j_call: TRBJ2-7; cdr3_aa: CASSFGEYYEQYF; cdr3_nt: TGTGCCAGCAGCTTCGGGGAGTACTACGAGCAGTACTTC
v_call: TRBV28; d_call: NA; clone_size: NA; j_call: TRBJ1-6; cdr3_aa: CASSLKRGINSPLHF; cdr3_nt: TGTGCCAGCAGTTTGAAGAGAGGGATTAATTCACCCCTCCACTTT
v_call: TRBV9; d_call: TRBD1; clone_size: NA; j_call: TRBJ1-6; cdr3_aa: CASSVEAGGTVRRNSPLHF; cdr3_nt: TGTGCCAGCAGCGTAGAAGCAGGGGGAACGGTCCGGCGTAATTCACCCCTCCACTTT
v_call: TRBV3-1/TRBV3-2; d_call: NA; clone_size: NA; j_call: TRBJ1-6; cdr3_aa: CASSQGAWPLHF; cdr3_nt: TGTGCCAGCAGCCAAGGCGCGTGGCCCCTCCACTTT
v_call: TRBV28; d_call: TRBD1; clone_size: few; j_call: TRBJ1-2; cdr3_aa: CASRPGQGQGDTF; cdr3_nt: TGTGCCAGCAGGCCCGGACAGGGCCAAGGAGACACCTTC
v_call: TRBV9; d_call: NA; clone_size: once; j_call: TRBJ1-3; cdr3_aa: CASSVTQGNTIYF; cdr3_nt: TGTGCCAGCAGCGTGACACAAGGAAACACCATATATTTT
v_call: TRBV7-2; d_call: TRBD2; clone_size: NA; j_call: TRBJ2-7; cdr3_aa: CASSLDRGLGGQYF; cdr3_nt: TGTGCCAGCAGCCTTGATAGGGGACTAGGAGGGCAGTACTTC
v_call: TRBV27; d_call: NA; clone_size: NA; j_call: TRBJ2-3; cdr3_aa: CASSLPGDTQYF; cdr3_nt: TGTGCCAGCAGTTTACCCGGGGATACGCAGTATTTT
v_call: TRBV18; d_call: TRBD2; clone_size: NA; j_call: TRBJ2-7; cdr3_aa: CASSPRLAGYEQYF; cdr3_nt: TGTGCCAGCTCACCACGACTAGCGGGTTACGAGCAGTACTTC
v_call: TRBV28; d_call: NA; clone_size: NA; j_call: TRBJ2-3; cdr3_aa: CASRTLEGRGIRTDTQYF; cdr3_nt: TGTGCCAGCAGGACTCTCGAGGGGCGGGGTATACGGACAGATACGCAGTATTTT
v_call: TRBV28; d_call: NA; clone_size: NA; j_call: TRBJ1-4; cdr3_aa: CASRNHSPGDEKLFF; cdr3_nt: TGTGCCAGCAGAAACCACAGCCCCGGGGATGAAAAACTGTTTTTT
v_call: TRBV19; d_call: NA; clone_size: NA; j_call: TRBJ1-3; cdr3_aa: CASSIPIAGNTIYF; cdr3_nt: TGTGCCAGTAGTATTCCTATCGCTGGAAACACCATATATTTT
v_call: TRBV30; d_call: TRBD1; clone_size: NA; j_call: TRBJ1-1; cdr3_aa: CAWTMDRANTEAFF; cdr3_nt: TGTGCCTGGACCATGGACAGGGCAAACACTGAAGCTTTCTTT
v_call: TRBV5-1; d_call: TRBD2; clone_size: NA; j_call: TRBJ2-3; cdr3_aa: CASTQGTSGGATDTQYF; cdr3_nt: TGCGCCAGCACCCAAGGGACTAGCGGGGGGGCCACAGATACGCAGTATTTT
v_call: TRBV7-9; d_call: NA; clone_size: NA; j_call: TRBJ1-2; cdr3_aa: CASSFKENYGYTF; cdr3_nt: TGTGCCAGCAGCTTTAAGGAGAACTATGGCTACACCTTC
v_call: TRBV4-1; d_call: NA; clone_size: NA; j_call: TRBJ1-2; cdr3_aa: CASSLQGSNYGYTF; cdr3_nt: TGCGCCAGCAGCCTACAGGGTTCTAACTATGGCTACACCTTC
v_call: TRBV5-1; d_call: TRBD1; clone_size: NA; j_call: TRBJ2-7; cdr3_aa: CASSFSGTGGSYEQYF; cdr3_nt: TGCGCCAGCAGCTTCTCCGGGACAGGGGGCTCCTACGAGCAGTACTTC
v_call: TRBV2; d_call: TRBD2; clone_size: NA; j_call: TRBJ2-3; cdr3_aa: CASSVPSGGTDTQYF; cdr3_nt: TGTGCCAGCAGCGTTCCTAGCGGGGGCACAGATACGCAGTATTTT
v_call: TRBV7-9; d_call: NA; clone_size: NA; j_call: TRBJ2-3; cdr3_aa: CASSPGTSTDTQYF; cdr3_nt: TGTGCCAGCAGCCCCGGGACAAGCACAGATACGCAGTATTTT
v_call: TRBV7-3; d_call: NA; clone_size: once; j_call: TRBJ1-2; cdr3_aa: CASSLRREYGYTF; cdr3_nt: TGTGCCAGCAGCTTACGCAGGGAATATGGCTACACCTTC
v_call: TRBV6-6; d_call: NA; clone_size: NA; j_call: TRBJ2-5; cdr3_aa: CASSPEETQYF; cdr3_nt: TGTGCCAGCAGCCCTGAAGAGACCCAGTACTTC
v_call: TRBV19; d_call: NA; clone_size: NA; j_call: TRBJ2-2; cdr3_aa: CASSMGGVTGELFF; cdr3_nt: TGTGCCAGTAGTATGGGCGGGGTGACCGGGGAGCTGTTTTTT
v_call: TRBV7-9; d_call: TRBD1; clone_size: NA; j_call: TRBJ2-3; cdr3_aa: CASSKRQGSTDTQYF; cdr3_nt: TGTGCCAGCAGCAAAAGACAGGGGAGCACAGATACGCAGTATTTT
v_call: TRBV18; d_call: NA; clone_size: NA; j_call: TRBJ1-2; cdr3_aa: CASSPQGRSGYTF; cdr3_nt: TGTGCCAGCTCACCACAGGGGCGAAGTGGCTACACCTTC
v_call: TRBV18; d_call: TRBD1; clone_size: NA; j_call: TRBJ1-4; cdr3_aa: CASSPPDRGPEKLFF; cdr3_nt: TGTGCCAGCTCACCACCGGACAGGGGGCCTGAAAAACTGTTTTTT
v_call: TRBV18; d_call: TRBD1; clone_size: NA; j_call: TRBJ1-1; cdr3_aa: CASSLRQGETEAFF; cdr3_nt: TGTGCCAGCTCACTCCGACAGGGGGAAACTGAAGCTTTCTTT
v_call: TRBV9; d_call: NA; clone_size: NA; j_call: TRBJ2-2; cdr3_aa: CASSPHGIPNTGELFF; cdr3_nt: TGTGCCAGCAGCCCACACGGGATTCCTAACACCGGGGAGCTGTTTTTT
v_call: TRBV7-8; d_call: TRBD2; clone_size: few; j_call: TRBJ2-3; cdr3_aa: CASSLNSGITTDTQYF; cdr3_nt: TGTGCCAGCAGCTTAAATAGCGGGATCACCACAGATACGCAGTATTTT
v_call: TRBV11-2; d_call: TRBD2; clone_size: NA; j_call: TRBJ2-7; cdr3_aa: CASTTGGSREQYF; cdr3_nt: TGTGCCAGCACCACGGGGGGGTCTCGGGAGCAGTACTTC
v_call: TRBV6-5; d_call: NA; clone_size: NA; j_call: TRBJ2-7; cdr3_aa: CASSYGDRTYEQYF; cdr3_nt: TGTGCCAGCAGTTACGGAGACAGAACCTACGAGCAGTACTTC
v_call: TRBV11-1; d_call: TRBD2; clone_size: NA; j_call: TRBJ2-1; cdr3_aa: CASSSLAGNYNEQFF; cdr3_nt: TGTGCCAGCAGCTCTCTAGCGGGGAATTACAATGAGCAGTTCTTC
v_call: TRBV11-1; d_call: NA; clone_size: NA; j_call: TRBJ1-1; cdr3_aa: CASSPRRNTEAFF; cdr3_nt: TGTGCCAGCAGCCCGAGGAGGAACACTGAAGCTTTCTTT